The 5 T cell receptor beta chains given below trace back to one sample, sequenced in a study of blood T cell repertoires in COVID-19. Profiling relied on immunoSEQ multiplex PCR, and the TCRdb table lists in-frame clones only, not all of them. The sample holds about 190,000 clones, around nine tenths seen once. The sequenced material came from peripheral blood. These receptors were taken from a woman aged 40-49 years who had recovered from COVID-19.

This rearrangement joins TRBV7-9 to TRBJ2-1; 9 bases match TRBD2. Germline CDR1 reads SEHNR; CDR2 reads FQNEAQ (reference sequence). This CDR3 has 15 residues. V gave up 5 bases and J gave up 7 bases; unmatched junction bases: 9. The CDR3 is CASSLSGSGWNEQFF. In DNA, the CDR3 is TGTGCCAGCAGCCTTAGCGGGAGCGGTTGGAATGAGCAGTTCTTC. Full variable domain (rest looked up from reference TRBV7-9 and TRBJ2-1): DTGVSQNPRHKITKRGQNVTFRCDPISEHNRLYWYRQTLGQGPEFLTYFQNEAQLEKSRLLSDRFSAERPKGSFSTLEIQRTEQGDSAMYLCASSLSGSGWNEQFFGPGTRLTVL.

The V gene is TRBV19, the J gene TRBJ2-7; no definite D call. This CDR3 comprises 13 residues. Germline V gene sequence: CDR1 LNHDA, CDR2 SQIVND (reference sequence). V was trimmed by 1 base and J by 4 bases, leaving 8 bases between them. As DNA, the CDR3 is TGTGCCAGTAGTATAGGGGCCAATTACGAGCAGTACTTC. Translation gives CASSIGANYEQYF.

This chain links TRBV28 with TRBJ1-1; possible D gene TRBD1, 5 bases. Germline lookup yields CDR1 MDHEN and CDR2 SYDVKM. This CDR3 is built from 13 residues. Deletions cut 6 bases from V and 1 base from J, with 9 bases between. The CDR3 sequence is CASSPDKNTEAFF. The CDR3 DNA reads TGTGCCAGCAGCCCGGACAAGAACACTGAAGCTTTCTTT.

The rearrangement links TRBV19 to TRBJ1-2; 10 bases are a match to TRBD1. V was pared by 9 bases and J by 7 bases, with 8 bases of the junction left unmatched. Germline-derived CDR1 and CDR2 are LNHDA and SQIVND (reference sequence). CDR3 length: 13 residues. For the CDR3, the DNA is TGTGCCAGCGAAGGGGGACAGGGGCTTGGCTACACCTTC. This translates into CASEGGQGLGYTF. Full variable domain (rest looked up from reference TRBV19 and TRBJ1-2): DGGITQSPKYLFRKEGQNVTLSCEQNLNHDAMYWYRQDPGQGLRLIYYSQIVNDFQKGDIAEGYSVSREKKESFPLTVTSAQKNPTAFYLCASEGGQGLGYTFGSGTRLTVV.

This chain joins TRBV2 and TRBJ1-4; a weak D match, TRBD1 (5 bases). CDR1 and CDR2 from the germline V gene are SNHLY and FYNNEI. Trimming removed 7 bases from V and 7 bases from J, with 16 bases in between. This CDR3 is built from 14 residues. The CDR3 sequence is CASKTGAGGEKLFF. The DNA of the CDR3 is TGTGCCAGCAAAACCGGGGCCGGGGGTGAAAAACTGTTTTTT.